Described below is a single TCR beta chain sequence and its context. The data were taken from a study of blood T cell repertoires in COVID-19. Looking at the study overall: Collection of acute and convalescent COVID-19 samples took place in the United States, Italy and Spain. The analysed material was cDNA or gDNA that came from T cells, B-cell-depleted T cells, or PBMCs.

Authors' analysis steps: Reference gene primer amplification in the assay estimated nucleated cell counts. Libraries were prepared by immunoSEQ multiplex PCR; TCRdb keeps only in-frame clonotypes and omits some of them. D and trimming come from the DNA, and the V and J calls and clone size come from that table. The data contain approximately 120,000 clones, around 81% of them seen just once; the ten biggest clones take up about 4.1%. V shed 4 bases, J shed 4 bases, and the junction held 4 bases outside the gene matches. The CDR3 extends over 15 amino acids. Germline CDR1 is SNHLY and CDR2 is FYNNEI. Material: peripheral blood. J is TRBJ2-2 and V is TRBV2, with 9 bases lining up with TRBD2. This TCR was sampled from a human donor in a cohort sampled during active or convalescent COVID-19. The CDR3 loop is CASSAAGGLTGELFF. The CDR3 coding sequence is TGTGCCAGCAGTGCCGCGGGGGGGCTCACCGGGGAGCTGTTTTTT.